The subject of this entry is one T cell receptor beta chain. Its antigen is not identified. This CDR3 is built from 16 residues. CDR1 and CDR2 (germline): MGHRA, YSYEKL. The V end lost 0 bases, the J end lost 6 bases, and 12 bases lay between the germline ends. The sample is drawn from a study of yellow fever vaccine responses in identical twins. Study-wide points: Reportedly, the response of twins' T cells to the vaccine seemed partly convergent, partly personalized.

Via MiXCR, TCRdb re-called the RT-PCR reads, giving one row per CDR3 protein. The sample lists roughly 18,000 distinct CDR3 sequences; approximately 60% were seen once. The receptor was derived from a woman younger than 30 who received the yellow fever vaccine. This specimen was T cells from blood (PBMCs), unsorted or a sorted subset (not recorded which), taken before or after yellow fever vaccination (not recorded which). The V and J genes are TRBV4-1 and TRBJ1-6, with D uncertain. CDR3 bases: TGCGCCAGCAGCCAAGAAAATCTCAGTATTAATTCACCCCTCCACTTT. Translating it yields CASSQENLSINSPLHF.